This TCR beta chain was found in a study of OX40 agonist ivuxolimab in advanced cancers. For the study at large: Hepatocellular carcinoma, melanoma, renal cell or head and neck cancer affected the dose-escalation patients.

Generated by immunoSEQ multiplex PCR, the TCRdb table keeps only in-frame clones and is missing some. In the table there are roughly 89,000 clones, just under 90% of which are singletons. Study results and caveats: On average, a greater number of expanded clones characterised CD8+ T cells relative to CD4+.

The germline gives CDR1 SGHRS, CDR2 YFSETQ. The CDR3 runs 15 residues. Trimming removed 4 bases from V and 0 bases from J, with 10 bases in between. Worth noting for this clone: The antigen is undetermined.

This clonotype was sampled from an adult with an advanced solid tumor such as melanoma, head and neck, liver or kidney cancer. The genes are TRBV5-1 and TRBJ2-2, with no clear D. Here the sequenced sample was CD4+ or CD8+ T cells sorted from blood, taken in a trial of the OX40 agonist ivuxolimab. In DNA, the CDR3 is TGCGCCAGCAGCCCCCGCCAGCCGAACACCGGGGAGCTGTTTTTT. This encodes CASSPRQPNTGELFF.